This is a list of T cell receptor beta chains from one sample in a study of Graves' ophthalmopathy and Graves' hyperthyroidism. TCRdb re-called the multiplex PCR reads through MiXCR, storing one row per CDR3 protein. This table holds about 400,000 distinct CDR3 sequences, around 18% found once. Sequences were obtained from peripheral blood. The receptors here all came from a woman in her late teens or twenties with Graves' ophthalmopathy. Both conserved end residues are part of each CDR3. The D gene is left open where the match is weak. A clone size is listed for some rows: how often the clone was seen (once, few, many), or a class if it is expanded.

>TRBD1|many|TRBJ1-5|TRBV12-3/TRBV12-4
CASSPGGTGGNQPQHF
TGTGCCAGCAGTCCGGGGGGGACAGGGGGCAATCAGCCCCAGCATTTT
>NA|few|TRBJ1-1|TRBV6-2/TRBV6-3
CASSPTAFRMNTEAFF
TGTGCCAGCAGCCCCACGGCGTTCCGGATGAACACTGAAGCTTTCTTT
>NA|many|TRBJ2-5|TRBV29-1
CSVSRSGETQYF
TGCAGCGTTTCTAGGAGTGGAGAGACCCAGTACTTC
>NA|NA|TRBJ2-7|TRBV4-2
CASSQEGVISYEQYF
TGTGCCAGCAGCCAAGAAGGGGTTATCTCCTACGAGCAGTACTTC
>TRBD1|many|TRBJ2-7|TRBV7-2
CASSYGTADEQYF
TGTGCCAGCAGCTACGGGACAGCCGACGAGCAGTACTTC
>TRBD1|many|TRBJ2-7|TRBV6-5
CASSYWGTGAYEQYF
TGTGCCAGCAGTTACTGGGGGACAGGGGCCTACGAGCAGTACTTC
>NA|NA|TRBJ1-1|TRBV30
CAWTGGTLNTEAFF
TGTGCCTGGACAGGCGGAACCCTGAACACTGAAGCTTTCTTT
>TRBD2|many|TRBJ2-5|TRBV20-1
CSAPRGRGETQYF
TGCAGTGCCCCCCGGGGGAGGGGAGAGACCCAGTACTTC
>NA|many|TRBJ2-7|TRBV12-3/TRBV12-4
CASSLGGYLSEQYF
TGTGCCAGCAGTTTAGGGGGGTACCTCTCTGAGCAGTACTTC
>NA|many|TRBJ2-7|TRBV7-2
CASSRDWYEQYF
TGTGCCAGCAGCAGAGACTGGTACGAGCAGTACTTC
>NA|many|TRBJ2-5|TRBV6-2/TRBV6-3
CASSSTGSQETQYF
TGTGCCAGCAGTTCAACGGGGAGCCAAGAGACCCAGTACTTC
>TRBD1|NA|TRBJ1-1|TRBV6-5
CASSYGTGSGTEAFF
TGTGCCAGCAGTTACGGGACAGGGAGTGGCACTGAAGCTTTCTTT
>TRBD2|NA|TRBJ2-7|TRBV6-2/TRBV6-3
CASRTRDYPTYEQYF
TGTGCCAGCAGAACCCGGGACTACCCTACCTACGAGCAGTACTTC
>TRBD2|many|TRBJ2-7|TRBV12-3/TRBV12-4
CASSPGGVLGYEQYF
TGTGCCAGCAGTCCCGGGGGGGTCCTGGGATACGAGCAGTACTTC
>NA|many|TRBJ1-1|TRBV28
CASSFNGPTVEAFF
TGTGCCAGCAGTTTTAACGGTCCGACAGTTGAAGCTTTCTTT
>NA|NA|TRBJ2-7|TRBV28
CASSLGQVERGQYF
TGTGCCAGCAGTTTGGGACAGGTGGAGCGGGGGCAGTACTTC
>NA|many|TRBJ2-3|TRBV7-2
CASSHDYTDTQYF
TGTGCCAGCAGCCACGACTACACTGATACGCAGTATTTT
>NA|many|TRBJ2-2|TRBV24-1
CATRAPYTGELFF
TGTGCCACCAGGGCACCTTACACCGGGGAGCTGTTTTTT
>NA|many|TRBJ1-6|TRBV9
CASSAEGSPLHF
TGTGCCAGCAGCGCAGAAGGTTCACCCCTCCACTTT
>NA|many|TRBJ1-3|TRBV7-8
CASSMDGYTIYF
TGTGCCAGCAGCATGGACGGATACACCATATATTTT
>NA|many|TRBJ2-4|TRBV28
CASSRRALAKNIQYF
TGTGCCAGCTCCCGCCGGGCCCTAGCCAAAAACATTCAGTACTTC
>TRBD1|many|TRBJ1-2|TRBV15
CATSKKTGNYGYTF
TGTGCCACCAGCAAGAAGACAGGGAACTATGGCTACACCTTC
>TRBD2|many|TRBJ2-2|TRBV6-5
CASSYLGGAVSGELFF
TGTGCCAGCAGTTACCTCGGGGGGGCTGTGTCCGGGGAGCTGTTTTTT
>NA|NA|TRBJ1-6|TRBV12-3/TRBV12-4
CASSTGRNSPLHF
TGTGCCAGCAGCACGGGCCGTAATTCACCCCTCCACTTT
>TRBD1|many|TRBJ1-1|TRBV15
CATSRVKTGVVNTEAFF
TGTGCCACCAGCAGAGTCAAAACAGGGGTTGTGAACACTGAAGCTTTCTTT
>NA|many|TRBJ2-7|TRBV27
CASKKDEQYF
TGTGCCAGCAAAAAGGACGAGCAGTACTTC
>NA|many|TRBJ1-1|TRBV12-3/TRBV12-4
CASSFRDFNTEAFF
TGTGCCAGCAGTTTTAGGGACTTTAACACTGAAGCTTTCTTT
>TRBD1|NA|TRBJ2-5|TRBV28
CASSFEQGARTQYF
TGTGCCAGCAGTTTTGAACAGGGGGCAAGGACCCAGTACTTC
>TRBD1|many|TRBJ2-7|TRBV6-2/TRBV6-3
CASSSRDREHEQYF
TGTGCCAGCAGTTCCCGGGACAGGGAACACGAGCAGTACTTC
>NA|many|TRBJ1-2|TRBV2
CASSGLGVSLDGYTF
TGTGCCAGCAGTGGCCTGGGGGTGTCCCTGGATGGCTACACCTTC
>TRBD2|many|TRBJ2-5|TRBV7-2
CASSLAQGLAGLQETQYF
TGTGCCAGCAGCTTAGCGCAGGGACTAGCGGGACTACAAGAGACCCAGTACTTC
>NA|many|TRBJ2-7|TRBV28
CASSFLAAPYEQYF
TGTGCCAGCAGTTTTCTGGCGGCCCCCTACGAGCAGTACTTC
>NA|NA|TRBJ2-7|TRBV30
CAWSVTAPPSEQYF
TGTGCCTGGAGTGTAACGGCTCCTCCTAGCGAGCAGTACTTC
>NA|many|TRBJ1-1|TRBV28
CASSLIGGIGGVDNTEAFF
TGTGCCAGCAGTTTAATTGGCGGTATCGGGGGGGTAGATAACACTGAAGCTTTCTTT
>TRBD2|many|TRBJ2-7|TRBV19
CASSIELGGSAEQYF
TGTGCCAGTAGTATAGAACTCGGGGGGTCCGCCGAGCAGTACTTC
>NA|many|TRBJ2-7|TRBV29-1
CSAPSRGTHEQYF
TGCAGCGCCCCGTCAAGGGGTACGCACGAGCAGTACTTC
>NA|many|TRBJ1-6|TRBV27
CASRTQGSYNSPLHF
TGTGCCAGCCGAACCCAGGGCTCCTATAATTCACCCCTCCACTTT
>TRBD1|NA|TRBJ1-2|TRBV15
CATSGGDRAPLGGYTF
TGTGCCACCAGCGGCGGGGACAGGGCTCCCTTGGGGGGCTACACCTTC
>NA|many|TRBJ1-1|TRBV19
CASSYLGDAFF
TGTGCCAGTAGTTACCTGGGGGACGCTTTCTTT
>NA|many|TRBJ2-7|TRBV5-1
CASSLEWRSYEQYF
TGCGCCAGCAGCTTGGAGTGGCGGTCCTACGAGCAGTACTTC
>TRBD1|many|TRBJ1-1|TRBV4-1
CASSQVTGTGVTRGTEAFF
TGCGCCAGCAGCCAAGTCACCGGGACAGGGGTGACGAGAGGAACTGAAGCTTTCTTT
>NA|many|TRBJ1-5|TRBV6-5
CASSYEGASQPQHF
TGTGCCAGCAGTTATGAAGGTGCTAGCCAGCCCCAGCATTTT
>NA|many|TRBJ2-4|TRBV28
CASSLWTEQYF
TGTGCCAGCAGTTTATGGACAGAGCAGTACTTC
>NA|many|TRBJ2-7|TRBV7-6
CASSLKQGSYEQYF
TGTGCCAGCAGCTTAAAACAGGGCTCCTACGAGCAGTACTTC
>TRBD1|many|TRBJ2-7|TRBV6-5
CASSYYLDRPPDEQYF
TGTGCCAGCAGTTACTACCTGGACAGGCCCCCTGATGAGCAGTACTTC
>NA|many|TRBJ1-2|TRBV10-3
CAINHKTGGYTF
TGTGCCATCAATCACAAGACAGGAGGCTACACCTTC
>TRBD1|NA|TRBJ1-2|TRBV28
CASSSQGRGYTF
TGTGCCAGCAGCTCACAGGGGCGTGGCTACACCTTC
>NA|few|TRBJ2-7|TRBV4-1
CASSQAGQFTYEQYF
TGCGCCAGCAGCCAGGCCGGACAGTTTACCTACGAGCAGTACTTC
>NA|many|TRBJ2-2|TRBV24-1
CATEAPRNAGELFF
TGTGCCACAGAGGCCCCACGAAACGCCGGGGAGCTGTTTTTT
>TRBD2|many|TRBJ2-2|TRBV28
CASRTGTSGTGELFF
TGTGCCAGCAGAACCGGGACTAGCGGGACCGGGGAGCTGTTTTTT
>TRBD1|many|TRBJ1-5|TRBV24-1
CATSDPQGKGNQPQHF
TGTGCCACCAGTGATCCACAGGGGAAGGGCAATCAGCCCCAGCATTTT
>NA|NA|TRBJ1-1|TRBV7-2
CANSLTGRTLVEAFF
TGTGCCAACAGCTTAACAGGCCGGACCCTCGTGGAGGCTTTCTTT
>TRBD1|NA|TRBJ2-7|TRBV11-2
CASSLWGQGGPHEQYF
TGTGCCAGCAGCTTGTGGGGACAGGGTGGTCCTCACGAGCAGTACTTC
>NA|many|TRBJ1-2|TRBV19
CASSIRAYGYTF
TGTGCCAGTAGTATAAGGGCCTATGGCTACACCTTC
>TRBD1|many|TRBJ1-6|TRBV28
CASREQGAQGNSPLHF
TGTGCCAGCAGAGAGCAGGGGGCTCAGGGGAATTCACCCCTCCACTTT